This passage covers 22 T cell receptor beta chains from one sample sequenced in a study of blood T cell repertoires in COVID-19. The protocol was immunoSEQ multiplex PCR, while the TCRdb copy is restricted to in-frame clones and leaves out a portion. This table has hundreds of thousands of clones, around 80% appearing once. The sample was peripheral blood. The receptor source for this set is a woman aged 80 or over with active or convalescent COVID-19.

This chain links TRBV12-3 or TRBV12-4 with TRBJ2-3; 7 bases line up with TRBD2. With 8 bases clipped from V and 4 bases from J, the junction kept 0 bases outside the gene matches. This CDR3 has 11 residues. CDR3 nucleotides: TGTGCCAGCGGACTAGCAGATACGCAGTATTTT. As protein: CASGLADTQYF.

The chain couples TRBV7-9 to TRBJ1-3; 9 bases are a match to TRBD1. Trimming at V came to 5 bases and at J to 0 bases, leaving 5 bases not matched to a gene. This CDR3 has 16 amino acids. CDR1 and CDR2 (germline): SEHNR, FQNEAQ (reference sequence). The DNA of the CDR3 is TGTGCCAGCAGCCCCAAGGGACAGGGCTCTGGAAACACCATATATTTT. Its protein product is CASSPKGQGSGNTIYF.

CDR3 bases: TGTGCCAGCAGCGATTACGGGACTAGCGGATCCTACGAGCAGTACTTC. Protein sequence: CASSDYGTSGSYEQYF. The rearrangement joins TRBV2 to TRBJ2-7; 11 bases match TRBD2. The CDR3 covers 16 residues. CDR1 SNHLY and CDR2 FYNNEI come from the germline V gene. V was clipped by 6 bases and J by 1 base; unmatched bases: 8.

The genes are TRBV5-1 and TRBJ2-7; a possible D gene is TRBD1 (6 bases). Looked up from germline, CDR1 is SGHRS and CDR2 is YFSETQ. V was shortened by 3 bases and J by 2 bases, with 12 bases between the two germline ends. There are 14 residues in the CDR3. In DNA, the CDR3 is TGCGCCAGCAGCTCCCGGACAGCAACCTACGAGCAGTACTTC. This translates into CASSSRTATYEQYF. Filled out from reference TRBV5-1 and TRBJ2-7, the complete variable domain reads KAGVTQTPRYLIKTRGQQVTLSCSPISGHRSVSWYQQTPGQGLQFLFEYFSETQRNKGNFPGRFSGRQFSNSRSEMNVSTLELGDSALYLCASSSRTATYEQYFGPGTRLTVT.

This chain joins TRBV28 and TRBJ1-4; a possible D gene is TRBD1 (6 bases). Looked up from germline, CDR1 is MDHEN and CDR2 is SYDVKM. The CDR3 is 15 amino acids. The germline V and J ends were trimmed by 1 base and 7 bases, with 13 bases remaining between them. In DNA form, the CDR3 reads TGTGCCAGCAGTTTATTACAGGGACGAAGTGAAAAACTGTTTTTT. It encodes CASSLLQGRSEKLFF. Filled out from reference TRBV28 and TRBJ1-4, the complete variable domain reads DVKVTQSSRYLVKRTGEKVFLECVQDMDHENMFWYRQDPGLGLRLIYFSYDVKMKEKGDIPEGYSVSREKKERFSLILESASTNQTSMYLCASSLLQGRSEKLFFGSGTQLSVL.

This chain uses TRBV5-1 with TRBJ2-7, with 9 nucleotides matching TRBD1. This CDR3 is 12 amino acids long. The germline gives CDR1 SGHRS, CDR2 YFSETQ. The junction had 2 bases not matched to a gene; V was cut back by 5 bases and J by 5 bases. CDR3 residues: CASSRDRDEQYF. For the CDR3, the DNA is TGCGCCAGCAGTCGGGACAGGGACGAGCAGTACTTC.

The rearrangement uses TRBV6-5 and TRBJ1-1; D may be TRBD1 (6 bases). This CDR3 has 15 residues. Germline V CDR1 and CDR2: MNHEY, SVGAGI. The ends were cut back, 5 bases at V and 0 bases at J, with 13 bases in the middle. For the CDR3, the DNA is TGTGCCAGCAGTACCCGGGGGGCTTTGAACACTGAAGCTTTCTTT. It translates to CASSTRGALNTEAFF.

V gene TRBV7-2 combines with J gene TRBJ1-5, with D possibly being TRBD1 (5 bases). The ends were cut back, 0 bases at V and 4 bases at J, with 13 bases in the middle. The CDR3 contains 16 residues. Germline loops: CDR1 SGHTA, CDR2 FQGNSA. The CDR3 region has the DNA TGTGCCAGCAGCTTAGCGCGGGACGGAGCAAATCAGCCCCAGCATTTT. Its protein is CASSLARDGANQPQHF.

This clone has just a few counts. The chain is built from TRBV7-6 and TRBJ2-2; 7 nucleotides agree with TRBD2. Germline CDR1 reads SGHVS; CDR2 reads FNYEAQ. Unmatched junction bases numbered 8, after V lost 2 bases and J lost 5 bases. The CDR3 loop spans 16 amino acids. This chain's CDR3 is CASSLWEGPDTGELFF. The CDR3 bases are TGTGCCAGCAGCTTATGGGAGGGGCCTGATACCGGGGAGCTGTTTTTT.

The chain employs TRBV5-8 and TRBJ2-1; D might be TRBD2 (6 bases). This CDR3 comprises 16 residues. Between the trimmed V and J ends, which lost 1 base and 3 bases, there was a span of 14 bases. The germline CDR1 and CDR2 sequences are SGHTS and YDEGEE. CDR3 sequence (DNA): TGTGCCAGCAGCTTGAGTGTCGGGACTGTCTACAATGAGCAGTTCTTC. This translates into CASSLSVGTVYNEQFF.

The V gene is TRBV5-4, the J gene TRBJ2-7, with D possibly being TRBD1 (6 bases). Per germline, CDR1 SGHNT and CDR2 YYREEE (reference sequence). Deletions cut 3 bases from V and 1 base from J, with 11 bases between. The CDR3 has 14 residues. The CDR3 sequence: CASSWTTGSYEQYF. CDR3 DNA: TGTGCCAGCAGCTGGACGACAGGTTCCTACGAGCAGTACTTC.

V usage is TRBV12-3 or TRBV12-4 and J usage is TRBJ2-7; D gene ambiguous. This CDR3 comprises 11 residues. V lost 3 bases and J 3 bases, leaving 3 bases between the germline ends. The CDR3 DNA is TGTGCCAGCAGTTTCAGCTACGAGCAGTACTTC. Its protein is CASSFSYEQYF.

This clone has a single count. The chain has TRBV7-2 and TRBJ2-2, with 7 bases that match TRBD2. The CDR3 has 13 residues. The V gene end was trimmed by 4 bases and the J gene end by 8 bases; junction bases not matched to a gene: 4. Germline CDR1 reads SGHTA; CDR2 reads FQGNSA. In DNA, the CDR3 is TGTGCCAGCAGCTATCGGGGGGTTGGGGAGCTGTTTTTT. This encodes CASSYRGVGELFF.

The V and J genes are TRBV7-2 and TRBJ2-3; 12 nucleotides agree with TRBD2. V trimming: 5 bases; J trimming: 0 bases; junction bases outside the gene matches: 3. CDR1 and CDR2 (germline): SGHTA, FQGNSA. There are 16 residues in the CDR3. The CDR3 DNA reads as TGTGCCAGCAGCCCAGGGACTAGCGGGAGCACAGATACGCAGTATTTT. Its translation is CASSPGTSGSTDTQYF.

In its sample, this clone was seen a few times. The genes are TRBV19 and TRBJ1-5; a possible D gene is TRBD1 (6 bases). Germline V CDR1 and CDR2: LNHDA, SQIVND (reference sequence). The ends were cut back, 8 bases at V and 7 bases at J, with 15 bases in the middle. This CDR3 is built from 13 residues. CDR3 nucleotides: TGTGCCAGTGGGAACAGGGCTGGCCAGCCCCAGCATTTT. Translation: CASGNRAGQPQHF.

The J gene is TRBJ1-4, the V gene TRBV18, with 8 bases aligning to TRBD1. This CDR3 is 16 amino acids long. The germline CDR1 and CDR2 sequences are KGHSH and LQKENI. The trim removed 3 bases at V and 5 bases at J, leaving 8 bases unmatched. The CDR3: CASSPVRGRLNEKLFF. In nucleotides, the CDR3 is TGTGCCAGCTCACCGGTCAGGGGGCGATTGAATGAAAAACTGTTTTTT.

The rearrangement links TRBV18 to TRBJ1-5; D possibly corresponds to TRBD1 (6 bases). The V end lost 5 bases, the J end lost 7 bases, and 18 bases lay between the germline ends. The CDR3 has 15 amino acids. Germline V lookup: CDR1 KGHSH, CDR2 LQKENI. CDR3 nucleotides: TGTGCCAGCTCAAGACAGGCCTCGGGAGGGCAGCCCCAGCATTTT. Amino acids: CASSRQASGGQPQHF.

This chain connects TRBV6-5 to TRBJ1-2; no clear D gene. The CDR3 spans 15 residues. Germline CDR1 MNHEY, CDR2 SVGAGI. Trimming left V 2 bases short and J 2 bases short, with 12 bases between. The DNA of the CDR3 is TGTGCCAGCAGTTACGGTCGGAGCTTCAACTATGGCTACACCTTC. Its protein product is CASSYGRSFNYGYTF.

The chain joins TRBV2 to TRBJ2-1; TRBD1 is a possible D gene (5 bases). Germline V gene lookup returns CDR1 SNHLY and CDR2 FYNNEI. The V and J ends lost 7 bases and 0 bases respectively, with 10 bases between them. The CDR3 runs to 14 residues. The CDR3 reads CASKGVSSYNEQFF. As DNA, the CDR3 is TGTGCCAGCAAAGGGGTGAGCTCCTACAATGAGCAGTTCTTC.

The gene calls are TRBV11-3 and TRBJ2-7; 7 nucleotides agree with TRBD2. Germline CDR1 reads SGHNT; CDR2 reads YENEEA. The CDR3 spans 14 residues. V shed 2 bases and J 5 bases; nucleotides not matched to a gene: 6. The CDR3 reads CASSLRSGTHEQYF. The DNA for the CDR3 is TGTGCCAGCAGCTTACGGAGCGGGACCCACGAGCAGTACTTC.

The chain links TRBV4-3 to TRBJ1-2; D not certain. The CDR3 length is 16 residues. V lost 1 base, J lost 4 bases, and 16 bases lay in between. Germline V lookup: CDR1 LGHNA, CDR2 YSLEER. The DNA of the CDR3 is TGCGCCAGCAGCCAAGGGGTAGGCGGGAATACCTATGGCTACACCTTC. It yields the protein CASSQGVGGNTYGYTF.

This clone was seen a handful of times. V and J are TRBV4-2 and TRBJ2-7; D may be TRBD2 (7 bases). The CDR3 has 17 residues. Trimming pared 0 bases from V and 0 bases from J, leaving 15 bases between. Germline CDR1 is LGHNA and CDR2 is YNFKEQ. The CDR3 protein is CASSQEGGASSSYEQYF. The CDR3 region has the DNA TGTGCCAGCAGCCAAGAGGGGGGGGCCAGTAGCTCCTACGAGCAGTACTTC.